These 32 T cell receptor beta chains originate from one sample sequenced in a study of T cells expressing NK-cell markers. TCRdb processed the 5' RACE reads again and assigns one entry to each CDR3 protein, with no DNA. The sample is made up of about 440,000 distinct CDR3 sequences, and the top ten hold roughly 7.2% of it. Source material: blood T cells: a sorted CD56 or NKG2C T cell subset, CD4+ or CD8+ T cells, or bulk PBMC T cells (not recorded which). The receptors come from a woman between 18 and 70 years old in good health.

The chain employs TRBV14 and TRBJ2-3; TCRdb lists TRBD2, though no DNA is available to test this call. From germline, CDR1 is SGHDN and CDR2 FVKESK. The CDR3 consists of 15 residues. CDR3 sequence: CASSQAGGLADTQYF.

The genes are TRBV12-3 or TRBV12-4 and TRBJ2-1; lacking DNA, the TRBD1 call made by TCRdb goes unchecked. The CDR3 covers 15 residues. The CDR3 is CASRPGTGHYNEQFF.

The rearrangement links TRBV27 to TRBJ2-5; the TCRdb call, TRBD2, lacks DNA for checking. The CDR3 runs 14 residues. Germline CDR1 and CDR2: MNHEY and SMNVEV (reference sequence). CDR3 sequence reads: CASRELGQQETQYF.

The chain couples TRBV7-3 to TRBJ2-3; TCRdb outputs TRBD2, but without DNA this stays unchecked. This CDR3 spans 16 amino acids. Germline CDR1 SGHTA, CDR2 FQGTGA. The CDR3 sequence: CASSSRAGLSTDTQYF.

The rearrangement links TRBV27 to TRBJ2-3; TCRdb indicates TRBD1, and absent DNA this call remains unverified. The CDR3 contains 15 residues. Germline-derived CDR1 and CDR2 are MNHEY and SMNVEV (reference sequence). CDR3 region: CASSLMAGRTDTQYF.

The chain has TRBV7-2 and TRBJ2-7. The CDR3 totals 14 residues. Looked up from germline, CDR1 is SGHTA and CDR2 is FQGNSA. The CDR3 spells CASSLARDGYEQYF.

This rearrangement joins TRBV12-3 or TRBV12-4 to TRBJ2-2; absent DNA, TCRdb's TRBD1 call cannot be checked. This CDR3 has 15 residues. The chain's CDR3 is CASRPGQAVTGELFF.

The genes are TRBV2 and TRBJ2-2; TCRdb's D call, TRBD1, is unchecked because there is no DNA. Per the germline V gene, CDR1 is SNHLY and CDR2 is FYNNEI. This CDR3 region has 14 residues. The chain's CDR3 is CASSDGGVSGELFF.

The chain uses TRBV7-2 and TRBJ2-3; TCRdb returns TRBD2, unconfirmable since there is no DNA. This CDR3 contains 16 residues. Germline values: CDR1 SGHTA, CDR2 FQGNSA. CDR3 in amino acids: CASSLRDSGGGDTQYF.

The chain couples TRBV11-3 to TRBJ2-1. The CDR3 contains 13 residues. Germline V lookup: CDR1 SGHNT, CDR2 YENEEA. The CDR3 reads CASSLVPFHEQFF.

CDR3 protein: CSASRYQVEGYTF. The rearrangement links TRBV29-1 to TRBJ1-2. This CDR3 is 13 amino acids long. Germline CDR1 is SQVTM and CDR2 is ANQGSEA.

V and J are TRBV4-2 and TRBJ2-7; TCRdb proposes TRBD1, but this gene call is untestable without DNA. The CDR3 consists of 16 residues. Germline CDR1 is LGHNA and CDR2 is YNFKEQ. The CDR3 region is CASSQDLTAPGYEQYF.

This chain joins TRBV19 and TRBJ2-1; as DNA is missing, the TRBD2 call by TCRdb cannot be tested. The CDR3 is made up of 16 amino acids. Germline loops: CDR1 LNHDA, CDR2 SQIVND (reference sequence). The CDR3 region is CASSEAGLAGSDEQFF.

The chain links TRBV20-1 to TRBJ1-2. The CDR3 loop spans 12 amino acids. The germline V gene encodes CDR1 DFQATT and CDR2 SNEGSKA (reference sequence). This chain's CDR3 is CSAWDTLRGYTF.

The V call is TRBV29-1, the J call TRBJ2-3. The CDR3 has 13 residues. Per germline, CDR1 SQVTM and CDR2 ANQGSEA. CDR3: CSVDGFGEDTQYF.

This chain links TRBV5-1 with TRBJ1-6; the D gene TCRdb calls, TRBD1, cannot be checked with no DNA. The CDR3 contains 15 residues. Germline assignment: CDR1 SGHRS and CDR2 YFSETQ. Here the CDR3 reads CASTISTGDNSPLHF.

The chain joins TRBV28 to TRBJ2-2; the D call of TRBD2 rests on TCRdb alone, since no DNA is present to check it. The CDR3 totals 17 residues. The germline gives CDR1 MDHEN, CDR2 SYDVKM. Here the CDR3 reads CASSPLLGLAGPGELFF.

The chain links TRBV28 to TRBJ2-7; no DNA is available, so the TRBD1 call from TCRdb remains unchecked. CDR1 and CDR2 (germline): MDHEN, SYDVKM. The CDR3 sequence is 14 residues long. CDR3 sequence: CASTPGQGGAEQYF.

The V gene is TRBV12-3 or TRBV12-4, the J gene TRBJ2-7. CDR3 length equals 14 residues. CDR3 residues: CASSVLLIPYEQYF.

The V call is TRBV20-1, the J call TRBJ2-2; lacking DNA, the TRBD1 call made by TCRdb goes unchecked. The germline gives CDR1 DFQATT, CDR2 SNEGSKA (reference sequence). This CDR3 has 15 residues. The CDR3 protein is CSALQRGPNTGELFF.

The chain joins TRBV6-1 to TRBJ1-1; with no DNA, the TCRdb D assignment of TRBD1 cannot be verified. The CDR3 contains 14 residues. Germline V gives CDR1 MNHNS, CDR2 SASEGT. The CDR3 protein is CASRSGTGANEAFF.

The chain employs TRBV4-2 and TRBJ2-7; no DNA is available, so the TRBD1 call from TCRdb remains unchecked. The CDR3 loop spans 12 amino acids. Germline loops: CDR1 LGHNA, CDR2 YNFKEQ. The CDR3 sequence is CASSPNGGEQYF.

The chain couples TRBV19 to TRBJ2-1; TCRdb indicates TRBD1, and absent DNA this call remains unverified. The CDR3 loop spans 17 amino acids. Germline-derived CDR1 and CDR2 are LNHDA and SQIVND (reference sequence). This chain's CDR3 is CASSIDSGGSPGNEQFF.

The rearrangement uses TRBV6-2 or TRBV6-3 and TRBJ2-5. Germline loops: CDR1 MNHEY, CDR2 SVGEGT. CDR3 length: 15 residues. This CDR3 is CASSWHLQLRETQYF.

J is TRBJ2-5 and V is TRBV9; TCRdb's D call of TRBD1 is untestable without DNA. This CDR3 is built from 14 residues. The germline gives CDR1 SGDLS, CDR2 YYNGEE. The CDR3 loop is CASSEQVPGETQYF.

V usage is TRBV20-1 and J usage is TRBJ2-1; the D call of TRBD2 rests on TCRdb alone, since no DNA is present to check it. The CDR3 sequence is 12 residues long. Germline CDR1 and CDR2: DFQATT and SNEGSKA (reference sequence). CDR3 residues: CSATMGSSLSFF.

V gene TRBV5-4 combines with J gene TRBJ2-1; the D call of TRBD2 rests on TCRdb alone, since no DNA is present to check it. This CDR3 has 17 amino acids. Germline CDR1 and CDR2: SGHNT and YYREEE (reference sequence). CDR3 region: CASSSDVFPSSYNEQFF.

The rearrangement uses TRBV4-3 and TRBJ2-3; TCRdb reports TRBD2, a call that lacks DNA to check it against. This CDR3 has 16 amino acids. The germline CDR1 and CDR2 sequences are LGHNA and YSLEER. The chain's CDR3 is CASSQEISGSTDTQYF.

The chain couples TRBV12-3 or TRBV12-4 to TRBJ2-3; the D call from TCRdb, TRBD2, cannot be confirmed without DNA. The CDR3 length is 17 residues. The CDR3 protein is CASSLGSGRADADTQYF.

J is TRBJ2-7 and V is TRBV4-3. CDR3 size: 14 residues. Germline V gene data show CDR1 as LGHNA and CDR2 as YSLEER. CDR3 region: CASSQGSGPYEQYF.

The chain is built from TRBV9 and TRBJ2-1; checking the TCRdb D call of TRBD1 is not possible without DNA. This CDR3 contains 12 residues. Looked up from germline, CDR1 is SGDLS and CDR2 is YYNGEE. The CDR3 spells CASSVTGNEQFF.

CDR3 residues: CASSPGLAVYEQYF. The V call is TRBV5-1, the J call TRBJ2-7; TCRdb proposes TRBD2, but this gene call is untestable without DNA. The germline gives CDR1 SGHRS, CDR2 YFSETQ. The CDR3 consists of 14 residues.